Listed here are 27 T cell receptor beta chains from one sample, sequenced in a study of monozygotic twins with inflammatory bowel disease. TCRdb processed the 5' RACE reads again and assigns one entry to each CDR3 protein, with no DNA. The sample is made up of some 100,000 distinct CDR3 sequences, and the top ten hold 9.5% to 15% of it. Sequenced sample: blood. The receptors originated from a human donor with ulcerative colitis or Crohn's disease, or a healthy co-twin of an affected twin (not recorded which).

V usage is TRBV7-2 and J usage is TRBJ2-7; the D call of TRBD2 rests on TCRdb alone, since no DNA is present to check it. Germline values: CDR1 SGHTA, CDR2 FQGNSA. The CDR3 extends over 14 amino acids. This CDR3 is CASRLGQDSYEQYF.

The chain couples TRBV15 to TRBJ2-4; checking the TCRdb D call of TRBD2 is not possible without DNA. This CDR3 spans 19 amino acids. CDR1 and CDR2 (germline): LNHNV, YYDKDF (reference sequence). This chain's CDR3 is CATSRDLTAGEVAKNIQYF.

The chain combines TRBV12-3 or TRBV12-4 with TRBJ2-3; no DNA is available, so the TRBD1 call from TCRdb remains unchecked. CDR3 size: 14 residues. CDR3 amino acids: CASRARGAVDTQYF.

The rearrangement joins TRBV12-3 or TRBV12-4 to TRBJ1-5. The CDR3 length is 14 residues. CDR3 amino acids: CASTGGLSNQPQHF.

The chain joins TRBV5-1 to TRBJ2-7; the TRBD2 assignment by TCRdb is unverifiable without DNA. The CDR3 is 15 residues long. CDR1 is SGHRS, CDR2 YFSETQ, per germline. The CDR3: CASSPSGASSYEQYF.

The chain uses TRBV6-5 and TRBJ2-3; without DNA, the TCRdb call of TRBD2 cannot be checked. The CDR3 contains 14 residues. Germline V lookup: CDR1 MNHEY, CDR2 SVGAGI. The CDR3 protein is CASSYSGPPDTQYF.

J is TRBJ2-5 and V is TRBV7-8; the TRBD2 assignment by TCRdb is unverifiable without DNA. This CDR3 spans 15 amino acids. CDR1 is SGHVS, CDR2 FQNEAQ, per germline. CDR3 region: CASSLGGGARETQYF.

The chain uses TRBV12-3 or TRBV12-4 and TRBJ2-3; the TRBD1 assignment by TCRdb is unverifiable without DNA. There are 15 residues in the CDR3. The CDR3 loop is CASSFGSSSTDTQYF.

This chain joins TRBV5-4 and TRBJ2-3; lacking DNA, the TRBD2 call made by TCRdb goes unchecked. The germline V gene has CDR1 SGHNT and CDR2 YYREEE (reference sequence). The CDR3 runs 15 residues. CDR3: CASSQTSGDTDTQYF.

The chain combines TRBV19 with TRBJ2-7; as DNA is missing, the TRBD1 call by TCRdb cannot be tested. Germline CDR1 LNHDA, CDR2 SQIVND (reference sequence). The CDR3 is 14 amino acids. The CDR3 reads CASSPPGRGGEQYF.

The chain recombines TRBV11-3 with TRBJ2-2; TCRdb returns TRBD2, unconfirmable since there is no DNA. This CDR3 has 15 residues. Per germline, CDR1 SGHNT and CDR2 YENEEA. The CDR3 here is CASSSLRAPLGELFF.

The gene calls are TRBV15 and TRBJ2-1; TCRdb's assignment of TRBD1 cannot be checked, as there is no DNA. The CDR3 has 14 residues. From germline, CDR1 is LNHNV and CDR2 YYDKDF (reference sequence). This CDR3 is CATSSGGAANEQFF.

This chain's CDR3 is CASSSLKRMGPNYGYTF. V and J are TRBV11-2 and TRBJ1-2; TCRdb reports TRBD1, a call that lacks DNA to check it against. This CDR3 spans 17 amino acids. Germline V gene data show CDR1 as SGHAT and CDR2 as FQNNGV.

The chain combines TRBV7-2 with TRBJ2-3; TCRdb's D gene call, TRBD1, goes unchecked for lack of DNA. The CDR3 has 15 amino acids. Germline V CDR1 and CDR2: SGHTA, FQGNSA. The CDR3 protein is CASSLVAGATDTQYF.

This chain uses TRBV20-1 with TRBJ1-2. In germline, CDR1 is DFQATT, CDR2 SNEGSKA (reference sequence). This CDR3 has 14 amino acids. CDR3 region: CSALDSQSFEGYTF.

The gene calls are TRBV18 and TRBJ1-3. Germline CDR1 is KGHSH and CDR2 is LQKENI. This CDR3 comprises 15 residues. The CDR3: CASSPRSLEGNTIYF.

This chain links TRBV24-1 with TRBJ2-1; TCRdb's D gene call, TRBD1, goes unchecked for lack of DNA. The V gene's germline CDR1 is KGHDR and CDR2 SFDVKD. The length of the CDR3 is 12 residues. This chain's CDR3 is CATRNTGDEQFF.

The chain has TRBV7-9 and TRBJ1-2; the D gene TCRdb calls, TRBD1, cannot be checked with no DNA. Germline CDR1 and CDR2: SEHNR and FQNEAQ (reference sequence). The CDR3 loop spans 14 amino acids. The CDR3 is CASSPGQGDDGYTF.

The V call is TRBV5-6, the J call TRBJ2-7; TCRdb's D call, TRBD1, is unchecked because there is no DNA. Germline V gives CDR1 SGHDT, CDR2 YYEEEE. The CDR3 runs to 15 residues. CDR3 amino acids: CASSLGQADRNEQYF.

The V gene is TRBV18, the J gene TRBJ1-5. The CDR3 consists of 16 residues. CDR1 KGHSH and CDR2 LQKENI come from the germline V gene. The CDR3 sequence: CASSPMQSRGNQPQHF.

The CDR3 spells CASSPEPASYEQYF. The chain employs TRBV27 and TRBJ2-7. This CDR3 spans 14 amino acids. Germline-derived CDR1 and CDR2 are MNHEY and SMNVEV (reference sequence).

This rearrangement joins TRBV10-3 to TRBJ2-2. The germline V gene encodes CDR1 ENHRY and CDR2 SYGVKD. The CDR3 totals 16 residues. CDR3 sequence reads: CAISGWTVNTTGELFF.

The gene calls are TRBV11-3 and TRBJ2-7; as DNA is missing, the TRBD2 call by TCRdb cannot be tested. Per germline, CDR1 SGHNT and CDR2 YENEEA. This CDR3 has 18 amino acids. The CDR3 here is CASSLDSGSGPMGYEQYF.

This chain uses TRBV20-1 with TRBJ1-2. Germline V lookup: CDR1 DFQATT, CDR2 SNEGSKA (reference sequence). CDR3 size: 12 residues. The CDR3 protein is CSAQDANYGYTF.

The CDR3: CASSTTGNNEQFF. V usage is TRBV28 and J usage is TRBJ2-1; as DNA is missing, the TRBD1 call by TCRdb cannot be tested. The CDR3 covers 13 residues. The V gene's germline CDR1 is MDHEN and CDR2 SYDVKM.

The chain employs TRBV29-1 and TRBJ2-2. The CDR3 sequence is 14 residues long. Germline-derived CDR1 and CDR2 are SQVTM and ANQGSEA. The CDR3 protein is CSVGTATNTGELFF.

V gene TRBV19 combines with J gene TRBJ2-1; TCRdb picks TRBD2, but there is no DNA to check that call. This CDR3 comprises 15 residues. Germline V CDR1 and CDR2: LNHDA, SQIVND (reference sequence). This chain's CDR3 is CASTDPGLARNEQFF.